The clone carrying this T cell receptor (beta chain) showed up many times. Its antigen is still unknown. The CDR3 extends over 13 amino acids. V was pared by 2 bases and J by 7 bases, with 15 bases between. The germline gives CDR1 GTSNPN, CDR2 SVGIG (reference sequence). This specimen belongs to a study of T cells in Graves' hyperthyroidism and ophthalmopathy. Study findings and constraints: With a median lead of around 6.7 months before onset, the model predicted ophthalmopathy. Most thyroid clonotypes that were expanded above 0.001 also turned up in blood. Patients with ophthalmopathy were separated from those with stable hyperthyroidism by a 13 V-J model.

Amplified TCR beta CDR3 regions derived from RNA transcripts. First-round RT-PCR with HTBI primers amplified the TCR CDR3 region. TCRdb recomputed calls from the multiplex PCR reads with MiXCR, one row per CDR3 protein. The table has around 300,000 distinct CDR3 sequences, roughly 13% seen once. The sequencing sample was made of blood. The source of this sequence is a woman in her forties with Graves' hyperthyroidism. The chain links TRBV30 to TRBJ2-7; possible D gene TRBD2, 5 bases. The CDR3 is CAWSKLRRGEQYF. In DNA, the CDR3 is TGTGCCTGGAGTAAGCTCCGTCGGGGTGAGCAGTACTTC.